One sample yielded the 32 T cell receptor beta chains listed below, sequenced in a study of a mutant IDH1 vaccine in newly diagnosed glioma. As for time point: week 23, last vaccination. The investigators gave 300 ug of mutant IDH1 20-mer peptide in each vaccine dose, together with topical imiquimod. Antigens for these TCRs are unknown. The table came from immunoSEQ multiplex PCR; TCRdb's copy has only in-frame clones and leaves some out. The top ten clones hold 2% to 2.5% of a sample with 70,000 to 90,000 clones, 85% of them seen once. Material: PBMCs, obtained from a glioma patient whose treatment included an IDH1 peptide vaccine. The receptors stem from a man aged 25 to 40 with glioma. Some clones in this sample may be carry-over from other donors' samples.

The rearrangement uses TRBV27 and TRBJ2-3; D might be TRBD1 or TRBD2, each matching 6 bases. V was trimmed by 7 bases and J by 4 bases, leaving 9 bases between them. The CDR3 contains 12 residues. Germline assignment: CDR1 MNHEY and CDR2 SMNVEV (reference sequence). The CDR3 DNA reads as TGTGCCAGCATTGGGGGGCCAGATACGCAGTATTTT. It encodes CASIGGPDTQYF.

This chain connects TRBV15 to TRBJ2-2, with 10 bases matching TRBD1. The germline CDR1 and CDR2 sequences are LNHNV and YYDKDF (reference sequence). With V trimmed by 5 bases and J by 5 bases, 8 bases remained unmatched. This CDR3 has 16 residues. The CDR3 DNA is TGTGCCACCAGCCGTCGACAGGGGGCGCGTACCGGGGAGCTGTTTTTT. It specifies CATSRRQGARTGELFF.

The chain joins TRBV30 to TRBJ1-2; unclear D gene. Germline V gene data show CDR1 as GTSNPN and CDR2 as SVGIG (reference sequence). V lost 1 base and J 7 bases, leaving 4 bases between the germline ends. The CDR3 runs 10 residues. The CDR3 sequence is CAWSGGGYTF. The DNA of the CDR3 is TGTGCCTGGAGTGGGGGTGGCTACACCTTC.

This clone has only a few counts. The chain recombines TRBV4-3 with TRBJ1-4; a possible D gene is TRBD1 (5 bases). Germline CDR1 is LGHNA and CDR2 is YSLEER. The CDR3 has 14 amino acids. V lost 1 base and J lost 4, with 7 bases in between. The CDR3 region is CASSQGQFNEKLFF. As DNA, the CDR3 is TGCGCCAGCAGCCAAGGACAGTTTAATGAAAAACTGTTTTTT.

V usage is TRBV5-1 and J usage is TRBJ2-7, with 8 bases that match TRBD2. In germline, CDR1 is SGHRS, CDR2 YFSETQ. V shed 0 bases and J 4 bases; nucleotides not matched to a gene: 9. This CDR3 is built from 16 residues. In DNA, the CDR3 is TGCGCCAGCAGCTTGGCCGGTGGGACTAGTGTTTACGAGCAGTACTTC. Its protein is CASSLAGGTSVYEQYF.

CDR3 protein: CASSQGGSYEQYF. Here the CDR3 DNA reads TGTGCCAGCAGCCAAGGGGGATCCTACGAGCAGTACTTC. V and J are TRBV4-2 and TRBJ2-7; no reliable D call. The CDR3 contains 13 residues. Trimming took off 1 base at V and 1 base at J, with 5 bases between the two ends. Germline V lookup: CDR1 LGHNA, CDR2 YNFKEQ.

V usage is TRBV18 and J usage is TRBJ2-5; D may be TRBD1 (6 bases). Per the germline V gene, CDR1 is KGHSH and CDR2 is LQKENI. V lost 6 bases to trimming and J lost 2 bases, with 16 bases between them. The CDR3 totals 15 residues. The CDR3 loop reads CASSTDSGTQETQYF. The CDR3 DNA follows: TGTGCCAGCTCTACCGATTCCGGGACACAAGAGACCCAGTACTTC.

The chain recombines TRBV2 with TRBJ1-1; D call uncertain. With 2 bases removed from V and 1 base from J, the gap between germline ends came to 5 bases. The CDR3 is made up of 13 amino acids. The germline V gene encodes CDR1 SNHLY and CDR2 FYNNEI. CDR3 sequence reads: CASSEQRNTEAFF. The CDR3 coding sequence is TGTGCCAGCAGTGAACAGCGGAACACTGAAGCTTTCTTT.

The chain is built from TRBV19 and TRBJ2-3; D possibly corresponds to TRBD2 (5 bases). The CDR3 runs 15 residues. Germline V gives CDR1 LNHDA, CDR2 SQIVND (reference sequence). The V end lost 1 base, the J end lost 7 bases, and 15 bases lay between the germline ends. The CDR3 DNA sequence: TGTGCCAGTAGTATAGGCGGGCAGGCCCTCAATACGCAGTATTTT. This sequence encodes CASSIGGQALNTQYF.

The chain couples TRBV27 to TRBJ2-3; D is uncertain. V was shortened by 6 bases and J by 2 bases, with 6 bases between the two germline ends. There are 12 residues in the CDR3. CDR1 is MNHEY and CDR2 is SMNVEV in the germline V gene (reference sequence). CDR3 nucleotides: TGTGCCAGCAGCGCACACACAGATACGCAGTATTTT. Its translation is CASSAHTDTQYF.

The rearrangement links TRBV5-1 to TRBJ2-5, with D perhaps TRBD1 (6 bases). This CDR3 comprises 16 residues. Trimming removed 4 bases at V and 5 bases at J, with 21 bases between. The germline V gene has CDR1 SGHRS and CDR2 YFSETQ. DNA for the CDR3: TGCGCCAGCAGCAACAACATCCCACAGGGCTCGGAGACCCAGTACTTC. It translates to CASSNNIPQGSETQYF.

This chain joins TRBV27 and TRBJ1-2, with unresolved D. CDR3 size: 14 residues. The V gene's germline CDR1 is MNHEY and CDR2 SMNVEV (reference sequence). V lost 6 bases and J 3 bases, leaving 14 bases between the germline ends. CDR3 amino acids: CASSRRPDHYGYTF. Written as DNA, the CDR3 is TGTGCCAGCAGCCGCCGGCCCGACCACTATGGCTACACCTTC.

The V and J genes are TRBV9 and TRBJ2-1, with 11 bases matching TRBD2. The CDR3 extends over 15 amino acids. With V trimmed by 4 bases and J by 1 base, 1 base remained unmatched. The germline V gene has CDR1 SGDLS and CDR2 YYNGEE. The CDR3 is CASSIAGGSYNEQFF. The CDR3, as DNA: TGTGCCAGCAGCATAGCGGGAGGGTCCTACAATGAGCAGTTCTTC.

This clone was recorded only once. This chain connects TRBV5-1 to TRBJ2-7; 7 bases map to TRBD2. The germline V gene encodes CDR1 SGHRS and CDR2 YFSETQ. The CDR3 sequence is 12 residues long. V shed 4 bases and J 7 bases; nucleotides not matched to a gene: 5. The CDR3 spells CASSPSGGEQYF. In nucleotides, the CDR3 is TGCGCCAGCAGCCCTTCCGGGGGGGAGCAGTACTTC.

V is TRBV6-5 and J is TRBJ2-7; TRBD1 matches at 7 bases. Germline CDR1 reads MNHEY; CDR2 reads SVGAGI. V trimming: 4 bases; J trimming: 5 bases; junction bases outside the gene matches: 8. The CDR3 has 14 residues. The CDR3 spells CASSSKGAMNEQYF. CDR3 DNA sequence: TGTGCCAGCAGTTCTAAGGGGGCGATGAACGAGCAGTACTTC.

The chain has TRBV19 and TRBJ2-7; weak D call: TRBD1 (6 bases). CDR3 length: 14 residues. With 6 bases removed from V and 1 base from J, the gap between germline ends came to 13 bases. Looked up from germline, CDR1 is LNHDA and CDR2 is SQIVND (reference sequence). CDR3 residues: CASSTKQGSYEQYF. DNA of the CDR3: TGTGCCAGTAGCACTAAACAGGGATCCTACGAGCAGTACTTC.

The chain employs TRBV5-1 and TRBJ2-3; D possibly corresponds to TRBD1 (6 bases). CDR3 length equals 15 residues. Germline CDR1 is SGHRS and CDR2 is YFSETQ. V gave up 1 base and J gave up 2 bases, with 11 bases separating them. The CDR3 spells CASSLIQGTTDTQYF. The CDR3 DNA reads TGCGCCAGCAGCTTGATTCAGGGGACCACAGATACGCAGTATTTT.

CDR3 DNA: TGCGCCAGCAGCCAAGGAGCGGGAGGGTCGGATGAGCAGTTCTTC. Its protein product is CASSQGAGGSDEQFF. This chain links TRBV4-1 with TRBJ2-1; 10 bases fit TRBD2. Germline V lookup: CDR1 MGHRA, CDR2 YSYEKL. The CDR3 extends over 15 amino acids. Germline trimming cut 1 base from V and 8 bases from J; bases unmatched to any gene: 5.

The chain recombines TRBV7-9 with TRBJ2-7; TRBD1 might be the D (5 bases). With 1 base removed from V and 3 bases from J, the gap between germline ends came to 22 bases. The CDR3 covers 18 residues. Germline V gene sequence: CDR1 SEHNR, CDR2 FQNEAQ (reference sequence). DNA for the CDR3: TGTGCCAGCAGCTTAGTTTGGGCTGGGCAGGGCTACTTCTACGAGCAGTACTTC. This gives the protein CASSLVWAGQGYFYEQYF.

The chain carries TRBV11-2 and TRBJ2-1; possibly TRBD2 for D (6 bases). The CDR3 extends over 12 amino acids. Germline CDR1 is SGHAT and CDR2 is FQNNGV. V shed 3 bases and J shed 12 bases, with 12 bases lying between them. The CDR3 coding sequence is TGTGCCAGCAGCTTGGTGGGGACTTGGCAGTTCTTC. This gives the protein CASSLVGTWQFF.

The chain couples TRBV18 to TRBJ2-7; D is tentatively TRBD1 or TRBD2 (5 bases each). V was shortened by 6 bases and J by 0 bases, with 18 bases between the two germline ends. CDR1 and CDR2 (germline): KGHSH, LQKENI. The CDR3 has 16 amino acids. The CDR3 protein is CASSPSGGTGSYEQYF. The CDR3 coding sequence is TGTGCCAGCTCTCCTTCTGGGGGTACCGGCTCCTACGAGCAGTACTTC.

In this sample, this clone turned up once. V and J are TRBV5-1 and TRBJ1-4, with TRBD1 identical over 9 bases. The J segment lost 5 bases and the V segment lost 4 bases, leaving 6 bases of the junction unmatched. Germline V gene sequence: CDR1 SGHRS, CDR2 YFSETQ. The CDR3 totals 15 residues. CDR3 amino acids: CASSGPGQGNEKLFF. The CDR3 bases are TGCGCCAGCAGCGGACCGGGACAGGGAAATGAAAAACTGTTTTTT. The full variable domain, completed using reference TRBV5-1 and TRBJ1-4, is KAGVTQTPRYLIKTRGQQVTLSCSPISGHRSVSWYQQTPGQGLQFLFEYFSETQRNKGNFPGRFSGRQFSNSRSEMNVSTLELGDSALYLCASSGPGQGNEKLFFGSGTQLSVL.

The chain joins TRBV5-1 to TRBJ2-1; D possibly matches TRBD1 or TRBD2 (5 bases each). The V end lost 1 base, the J end lost 4 bases, and 15 bases lay between the germline ends. The germline V gene encodes CDR1 SGHRS and CDR2 YFSETQ. The CDR3 is 16 amino acids. CDR3 sequence: CASSLTGPEGYNEQFF. The CDR3 DNA reads as TGCGCCAGCAGCTTGACGGGACCTGAGGGGTACAATGAGCAGTTCTTC.

V usage is TRBV7-9 and J usage is TRBJ1-2; the D gene is possibly TRBD1 (6 bases). V was shortened by 2 bases and J by 6 bases, with 13 bases between the two germline ends. This CDR3 comprises 14 residues. In germline, CDR1 is SEHNR, CDR2 FQNEAQ (reference sequence). The CDR3 region is CASSLMGAVDGYTF. CDR3 DNA sequence: TGTGCCAGCAGCTTAATGGGGGCGGTTGATGGCTACACCTTC. The full variable domain, its missing parts supplied by reference TRBV7-9 and TRBJ1-2, is DTGVSQNPRHKITKRGQNVTFRCDPISEHNRLYWYRQTLGQGPEFLTYFQNEAQLEKSRLLSDRFSAERPKGSFSTLEIQRTEQGDSAMYLCASSLMGAVDGYTFGSGTRLTVV.

There are a few counts of this clone. The genes are TRBV9 and TRBJ1-1; no clear D gene. CDR1 and CDR2 (germline): SGDLS, YYNGEE. Trimming removed 0 bases from V and 0 bases from J, with 0 bases in between. The CDR3 contains 12 residues. CDR3 region: CASSVVNTEAFF. The CDR3, as DNA: TGTGCCAGCAGCGTAGTGAACACTGAAGCTTTCTTT.

This clone was detected once. The J gene is TRBJ1-2, the V gene TRBV7-8; 7 nucleotides line up with TRBD1. The CDR3 contains 11 residues. From germline, CDR1 is SGHVS and CDR2 FQNEAQ. With V trimmed by 11 bases and J by 6 bases, 6 bases remained unmatched. CDR3 sequence (DNA): TGTGCCGAGACAGGGATAGATGGCTACACCTTC. Its protein product is CAETGIDGYTF.

The gene calls are TRBV5-6 and TRBJ2-2; D may be TRBD2 (5 bases). The germline gives CDR1 SGHDT, CDR2 YYEEEE. Trimming shortened V by 1 base and J by 9 bases, and 10 bases separated the two germline ends. CDR3 length: 13 amino acids. The CDR3 protein is CASSLPVARELFF. The CDR3 DNA follows: TGTGCCAGCAGCTTGCCGGTAGCGAGGGAGCTGTTTTTT.

The V gene is TRBV18, the J gene TRBJ1-6; 7 bases agree with TRBD1. Per germline, CDR1 KGHSH and CDR2 LQKENI. V gave up 6 bases and J gave up 7 bases; unmatched junction bases: 6. The CDR3 is 14 residues long. Written as DNA, the CDR3 is TGTGCCAGCTCGATACAGGGGCGGAATTCACCCCTCCACTTT. Amino acids: CASSIQGRNSPLHF.

The gene calls are TRBV5-6 and TRBJ2-3, with D possibly being TRBD2 (5 bases). Germline V gives CDR1 SGHDT, CDR2 YYEEEE. The length of the CDR3 is 16 residues. V was pared by 3 bases and J by 5 bases, with 19 bases between. CDR3 sequence reads: CASSSYLVGVRDTQYF. DNA of the CDR3: TGTGCCAGCAGCTCTTATCTTGTGGGAGTCAGAGATACGCAGTATTTT.

V usage is TRBV6-4 and J usage is TRBJ2-3; D not resolved. V was cut by 3 bases and J by 2 bases, with 9 bases left in between. This CDR3 region has 14 residues. Germline CDR1 is MRHNA and CDR2 is SNTAGT. CDR3: CASSEGPHTDTQYF. The CDR3 nucleotides are TGTGCCAGCAGTGAAGGGCCCCACACAGATACGCAGTATTTT.

The chain links TRBV11-2 to TRBJ2-7; D tentatively reads TRBD1 or TRBD2 (5 bases each). V lost 4 bases, J lost 3 bases, and 28 bases lay in between. CDR1 and CDR2 from the germline V gene are SGHAT and FQNNGV. This CDR3 is 19 amino acids long. CDR3 sequence reads: CASSSPRGIDEGTYYEQYF. The CDR3 coding sequence is TGTGCCAGCAGCTCCCCCCGGGGTATAGACGAGGGGACGTACTACGAGCAGTACTTC.

V is TRBV6-5 and J is TRBJ1-4, with D maybe TRBD1 (5 bases). With 2 bases removed from V and 14 bases from J, the gap between germline ends came to 9 bases. This CDR3 has 11 residues. CDR1 and CDR2 from the germline V gene are MNHEY and SVGAGI. The CDR3 region is CASSYGGKLFF. CDR3 bases: TGTGCCAGCAGTTACGGGGGAAAGCTGTTTTTT.